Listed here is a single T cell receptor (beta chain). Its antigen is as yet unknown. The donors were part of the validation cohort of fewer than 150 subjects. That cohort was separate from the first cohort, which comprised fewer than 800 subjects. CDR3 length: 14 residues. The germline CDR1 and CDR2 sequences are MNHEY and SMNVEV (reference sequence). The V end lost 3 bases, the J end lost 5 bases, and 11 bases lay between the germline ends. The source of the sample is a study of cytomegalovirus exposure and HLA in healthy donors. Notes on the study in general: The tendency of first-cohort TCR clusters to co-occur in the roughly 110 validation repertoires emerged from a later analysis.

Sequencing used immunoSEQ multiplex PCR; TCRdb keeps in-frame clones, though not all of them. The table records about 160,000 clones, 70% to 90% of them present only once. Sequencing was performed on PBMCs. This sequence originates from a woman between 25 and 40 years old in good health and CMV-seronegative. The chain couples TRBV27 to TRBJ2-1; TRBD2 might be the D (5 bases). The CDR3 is CASSFNSVDNEQFF. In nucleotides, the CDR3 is TGTGCCAGCAGTTTTAATAGCGTAGACAATGAGCAGTTCTTC.